A single sample is the source of the 22 T cell receptor beta chains below, sequenced in a study of T cells after yellow fever vaccination. MiXCR was run by TCRdb on the 5' RACE reads, yielding one entry per CDR3 protein. The sample holds around 120,000 distinct CDR3 sequences; around 15% are singletons and the top ten take around 46%. The material was CD8+ T cells sorted from PBMCs, obtained 5 days after the yellow fever booster vaccination. These receptors were taken from a young man who received the YFV17D yellow fever vaccine.

The chain uses TRBV25-1 and TRBJ1-1; 8 bases are a match to TRBD1. Unmatched junction bases numbered 7, after V lost 4 bases and J lost 3 bases. The CDR3 has 15 residues. Germline-derived CDR1 and CDR2 are MGHDK and SYGVNS. CDR3 bases: TGTGCCAGCAGTGGACGAGGACAGGGATACACTGAAGCTTTCTTT. It specifies CASSGRGQGYTEAFF.

The V and J genes are TRBV7-9 and TRBJ2-7; 7 bases are shared with TRBD2. The CDR3 is 16 amino acids. V shed 1 base, J shed 1 base, and the junction held 7 bases outside the gene matches. Germline CDR1 and CDR2: SEHNR and FQNEAQ (reference sequence). This chain's CDR3 is CASSLVAGVRSYEQYF. The CDR3 DNA reads TGTGCCAGCAGCTTAGTTGCGGGGGTTAGGTCCTACGAGCAGTACTTC.

The rearrangement links TRBV20-1 to TRBJ2-7; D remains unclear. This CDR3 spans 13 amino acids. Germline loops: CDR1 DFQATT, CDR2 SNEGSKA (reference sequence). The V and J ends lost 1 base and 0 bases respectively, with 7 bases between them. The CDR3, as DNA: TGCAGTGCTAGAGTGATCAGCTCCTACGAGCAGTACTTC. Translated: CSARVISSYEQYF.

This clonotype was counted only a few times. The chain joins TRBV30 to TRBJ1-2; tentatively, D is TRBD1 (5 bases). Trimming cost V 4 bases and J 6 bases, with 12 bases left between them. CDR1 is GTSNPN, CDR2 SVGIG, per germline (reference sequence). There are 12 residues in the CDR3. CDR3 region: CAWTTGRDGYTF. The CDR3 region has the DNA TGTGCCTGGACCACGGGACGTGATGGCTACACCTTC.

The sample holds a few counts of this clonotype. The V and J genes are TRBV6-1 and TRBJ1-2; 7 nucleotides align to TRBD1. Germline V CDR1 and CDR2: MNHNS, SASEGT. J lost 4 bases, V lost 0 bases, and 8 bases had no gene match. There are 16 residues in the CDR3. CDR3 sequence: CASSEAYRTGSYGYTF. CDR3 DNA sequence: TGTGCCAGCAGTGAAGCGTACAGGACAGGATCCTATGGCTACACCTTC.

V is TRBV19 and J is TRBJ2-3; unclear D gene. The CDR3 extends over 13 amino acids. Germline CDR1 is LNHDA and CDR2 is SQIVND (reference sequence). V lost 1 base and J 3 bases, leaving 5 bases between the germline ends. CDR3 in amino acids: CASSIVTTDTQYF. CDR3 coding DNA: TGTGCCAGTAGTATAGTAACGACAGATACGCAGTATTTT.

For this clonotype: Compared with germline, one end of the junction differs, possibly owing to a read error. The CDR3 nucleotides are TGCAGTGTTAGACTAGCGGGGGGGCTTTATACGCAGTATTTT. The encoded protein is CSVRLAGGLYTQYF. This sequence joins TRBV20-1 and TRBJ2-3; TRBD2 matches 14 bases. The CDR3 is 14 residues long. The germline V gene has CDR1 DFQATT and CDR2 SNEGSKA (reference sequence).

The chain uses TRBV4-1 and TRBJ2-7, with 7 bases fitting TRBD2. V lost 0 bases, J lost 2 bases, and 4 bases stayed unmatched. Germline assignment: CDR1 MGHRA and CDR2 YSYEKL. The CDR3 has 15 residues. The CDR3 DNA is TGCGCCAGCAGCCAAGATAACCGGGGGGCCTACGAGCAGTACGTC. The encoded protein is CASSQDNRGAYEQYV.

CDR3 sequence (DNA): TGCGCCAGCAGCCCCTCGACAGGGAGCGCCTATAATTCACCCCTCCACTTT. Translation gives CASSPSTGSAYNSPLHF. The chain combines TRBV4-1 with TRBJ1-6; 7 bases are shared with TRBD1. J gave up 2 bases and V 4 bases, and 8 bases lay outside the gene matches. Germline assignment: CDR1 MGHRA and CDR2 YSYEKL. This CDR3 is 17 amino acids long.

The chain has TRBV4-3 and TRBJ2-6; possibly TRBD1 or TRBD2 for D (6 bases each). The CDR3 extends over 18 amino acids. V was trimmed by 3 bases and J by 0 bases, leaving 15 bases between them. Germline lookup yields CDR1 LGHNA and CDR2 YSLEER. The CDR3 is CASSHFEGGGSGANVLTF. CDR3 nucleotides: TGCGCCAGCAGCCACTTTGAGGGGGGCGGCTCTGGGGCCAACGTCCTGACTTTC.

There are a few counts of this clonotype. This chain joins TRBV9 and TRBJ2-2; 11 bases are shared with TRBD2. The CDR3 extends over 17 amino acids. V was clipped by 3 bases and J by 2 bases; unmatched bases: 6. The germline gives CDR1 SGDLS, CDR2 YYNGEE. In DNA, the CDR3 is TGTGCCAGCAGCGGGAGGGGACTAGCGGCTAACACCGGGGAGCTGTTTTTT. This sequence encodes CASSGRGLAANTGELFF.

This rearrangement joins TRBV5-1 to TRBJ1-5; perhaps TRBD1 as D (6 bases). Trimming pared 0 bases from V and 0 bases from J, leaving 7 bases between. This CDR3 is built from 15 residues. Germline CDR1 and CDR2: SGHRS and YFSETQ. Written as DNA, the CDR3 is TGCGCCAGCAGCTTGGAGGGGGATAGCAATCAGCCCCAGCATTTT. Protein: CASSLEGDSNQPQHF.

Here the CDR3 DNA reads TGTGCCAGCAGTTTAAGTAGCCCGGAGACCCAGTACTTC. It specifies CASSLSSPETQYF. The gene calls are TRBV12-3 or TRBV12-4 and TRBJ2-5; D remains ambiguous. The CDR3 is made up of 13 amino acids. Trimming stripped 2 bases from V and 5 bases from J, with 9 bases between.

The chain couples TRBV4-1 to TRBJ1-1; no clear D gene. The V end lost 2 bases, the J end lost 5 bases, and 18 bases lay between the germline ends. CDR1 and CDR2 (germline): MGHRA, YSYEKL. The CDR3 covers 16 residues. CDR3 residues: CASSQTPGSTGTEAFF. For the CDR3, the DNA is TGCGCCAGCAGCCAAACACCGGGGTCAACCGGGACTGAAGCTTTCTTT.

This clonotype was observed a handful of times. The chain uses TRBV6-5 and TRBJ2-3; TRBD2 agrees at 8 bases. The V gene end was trimmed by 3 bases and the J gene end by 2 bases; junction bases not matched to a gene: 10. CDR1 MNHEY and CDR2 SVGAGI come from the germline V gene. This CDR3 contains 17 residues. The CDR3 region has the DNA TGTGCCAGCAGTTATTCCTTAGCGGGGCGGACCACAGATACGCAGTATTTT. Encoded protein: CASSYSLAGRTTDTQYF.

The V call is TRBV7-9, the J call TRBJ2-3; 7 positions agree with TRBD1. V was pared by 5 bases and J by 2 bases, with 10 bases of the junction left unmatched. The CDR3 is 16 residues long. CDR1 is SEHNR, CDR2 FQNEAQ, per germline (reference sequence). The CDR3: CASSNTWDRNTDTQYF. The CDR3 DNA follows: TGTGCCAGCAGCAACACCTGGGACAGAAACACAGATACGCAGTATTTT.

Here the CDR3 reads CASSQEGTAMNTEAFF. The CDR3 region has the DNA TGTGCCAGCAGCCAAGAAGGGACAGCTATGAACACTGAAGCTTTCTTT. The gene calls are TRBV14 and TRBJ1-1, with 7 bases aligning to TRBD1. Germline V CDR1 and CDR2: SGHDN, FVKESK. V shed 0 bases, J shed 0 bases, and the junction held 4 bases outside the gene matches. CDR3 length: 16 residues.

There are a few counts of this clonotype. The J gene is TRBJ1-2, the V gene TRBV7-6, with D tentatively TRBD1 (6 bases). The CDR3 runs 14 residues. Germline V gene sequence: CDR1 SGHVS, CDR2 FNYEAQ. V gave up 3 bases and J gave up 4 bases, with 12 bases separating them. The CDR3 nucleotides read TGTGCCAGCAGCTTGAATGGACAGTTCTATGGCTACACCTTC. Translated: CASSLNGQFYGYTF.

The chain is built from TRBV29-1 and TRBJ1-3; the match to TRBD1 covers 8 bases. CDR3 length: 11 amino acids. Germline CDR1 SQVTM, CDR2 ANQGSEA. V dropped 5 bases and J dropped 8; count of bases not matched to a gene: 2. CDR3 residues: CSVTGGDTIYF. The CDR3 nucleotides are TGCAGCGTTACAGGGGGGGACACCATATATTTT.

J is TRBJ2-7 and V is TRBV5-5, with TRBD1 matching over 9 bases. Per germline, CDR1 SGHKS and CDR2 YYEKEE (reference sequence). The CDR3 length is 15 residues. J lost 6 bases, V lost 5 bases, and 12 bases had no gene match. The CDR3 is CASSPGTGLWGEQYV. DNA for the CDR3: TGTGCCAGCAGTCCGGGGACAGGGCTGTGGGGCGAGCAGTACGTC.

This sequence joins TRBV6-2 or TRBV6-3 and TRBJ2-2; 7 nucleotides line up with TRBD1. From germline, CDR1 is MNHEY and CDR2 SVGEGT. The V gene end was trimmed by 5 bases and the J gene end by 5 bases; junction bases not matched to a gene: 8. CDR3 length: 15 amino acids. DNA for the CDR3: TGTGCCAGCAGTCCAAACAGGGGTTGGACCGGGGAGCTGTTTTTT. Amino acids: CASSPNRGWTGELFF.

The CDR3 DNA is TGTGCCAGCAGCATGGGTGCGACAGGGGTACCTCATACGCAGTATTTT. It translates to CASSMGATGVPHTQYF. This rearrangement joins TRBV7-9 to TRBJ2-3; TRBD1 matches 8 bases. The CDR3 runs 16 residues. V was clipped by 5 bases and J by 7 bases; unmatched bases: 14. The germline V gene encodes CDR1 SEHNR and CDR2 FQNEAQ (reference sequence).